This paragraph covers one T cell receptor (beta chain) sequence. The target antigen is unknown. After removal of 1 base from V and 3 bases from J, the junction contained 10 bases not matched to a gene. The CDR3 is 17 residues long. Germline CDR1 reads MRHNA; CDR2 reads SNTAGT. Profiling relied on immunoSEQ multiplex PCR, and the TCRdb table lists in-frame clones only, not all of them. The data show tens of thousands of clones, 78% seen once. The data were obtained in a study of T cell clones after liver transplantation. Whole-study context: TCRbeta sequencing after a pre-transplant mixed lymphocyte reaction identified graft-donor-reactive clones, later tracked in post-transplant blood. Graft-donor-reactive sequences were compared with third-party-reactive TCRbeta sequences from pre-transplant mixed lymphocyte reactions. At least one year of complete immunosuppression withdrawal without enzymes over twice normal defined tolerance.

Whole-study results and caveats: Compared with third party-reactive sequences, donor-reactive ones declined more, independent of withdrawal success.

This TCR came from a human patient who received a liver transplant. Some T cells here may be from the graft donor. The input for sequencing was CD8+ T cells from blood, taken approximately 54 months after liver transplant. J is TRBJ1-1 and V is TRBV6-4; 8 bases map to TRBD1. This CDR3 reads CASSDFPRQGKDTEAFF. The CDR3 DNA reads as TGTGCCAGCAGTGACTTTCCACGACAGGGGAAGGACACTGAAGCTTTCTTT.